A selection of T cell receptor beta chains follows, all from one sample in a study of OX40 agonist ivuxolimab in advanced cancers. Assay used: immunoSEQ multiplex PCR; TCRdb lists only in-frame clones, some missing. The table lists 70,000 or so clones, about nine tenths of them singletons. The material sequenced was CD4+ or CD8+ T cells sorted from blood, taken in a trial of the OX40 agonist ivuxolimab. The receptors derive from an adult with an advanced solid tumor such as melanoma, head and neck, liver or kidney cancer. CDR3s include the opening cysteine and the closing phenylalanine or tryptophan.

j_call v_call cdr3_aa
TRBJ1-2 TRBV6-5 CASSTGQGKYGYTF
TRBJ2-1 TRBV7-9 CASSPRGGAGGFYNEQFF
TRBJ1-2 TRBV7-9 CASSSGQGRGYTF
TRBJ1-5 TRBV4-1 CASSDGRRDPNQPQHF
TRBJ2-7 TRBV6-5 CASSYRDRAYEQYF
TRBJ1-1 TRBV5-1 CASSADTEAFF
TRBJ1-2 TRBV19 CASSFREVNGYTF
TRBJ1-2 TRBV2 CASLDSRGPYGYTF
TRBJ2-7 TRBV10-3 CAISEGKGYEQYF
TRBJ1-4 TRBV6-5 CASKQGSNEKLFF
TRBJ2-5 TRBV5-1 CASSDPRGGQETQYF
TRBJ2-2 TRBV7-8 CASSLRAGGGNTGELFF
TRBJ1-5 TRBV4-1 CASSQGGQGNQPQHF
TRBJ1-4 TRBV18 CASSPFKWTRNEKLFF
TRBJ1-4 TRBV7-9 CAYREGEKLFF
TRBJ1-3 TRBV19 CASYRGGSGNTIYF
TRBJ1-3 TRBV25-1 CASSPDRVLNTIYF
TRBJ1-2 TRBV4-2 CASSQDARHGYTF
TRBJ2-2 TRBV10-1 CASSATRTGELFF
TRBJ2-5 TRBV5-1 CASGGGQEGETQYF
TRBJ2-2 TRBV7-6 CASSFDTGELFF
TRBJ2-7 TRBV5-4 CASSLRRNYEQYF